This T cell receptor beta chain was recovered during a study of PD-1 blockade in classical Hodgkin lymphoma. The V gene's germline CDR1 is SEHNR and CDR2 FQNEAQ (reference sequence). V shed 3 bases and J 1 base; nucleotides not matched to a gene: 8. The CDR3 is 16 amino acids. Study-wide points: The study reported lower baseline TCR diversity in newly diagnosed patients than in healthy donors. Those achieving complete response showed baseline diversity like newly diagnosed patients. After ASCT, patients who started nivolumab under 1 year later were excluded.

Details on this clone: Its antigen remains unidentified.

Repertoires were generated with immunoSEQ multiplex PCR, while TCRdb's copy carries only in-frame clones and drops some. There are 99,000 or so clones in the sample; roughly 89% occur only once, and around a fifth lies in the top ten. Documented time point: cycle 4 day 1 (C4D1), after less than 7 weeks of nivolumab. All trial patients relapsed after autologous stem cell transplantation. Under best response, outcomes were complete response, partial response or progressive disease. This chain connects TRBV7-9 to TRBJ2-5, with 7 nucleotides matching TRBD2. This specimen was peripheral blood mononuclear cells (PBMCs), taken before the fourth cycle of nivolumab. This receptor was obtained from a human donor with classical Hodgkin lymphoma. In nucleotides, the CDR3 is TGTGCCAGCAGCTTTGGGGGTAGCGGGCGCCAAGAGACCCAGTACTTC. This gives the protein CASSFGGSGRQETQYF.